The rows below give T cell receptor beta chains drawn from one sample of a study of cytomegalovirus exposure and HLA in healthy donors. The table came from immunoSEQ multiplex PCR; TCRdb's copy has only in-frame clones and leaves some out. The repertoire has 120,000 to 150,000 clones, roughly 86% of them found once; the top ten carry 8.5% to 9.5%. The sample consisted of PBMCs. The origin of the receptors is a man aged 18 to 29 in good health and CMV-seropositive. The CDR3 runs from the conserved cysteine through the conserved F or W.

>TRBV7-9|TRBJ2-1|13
CASSGRTSGEQFF
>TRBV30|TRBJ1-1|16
CAWSAPGDRGNTEAFF
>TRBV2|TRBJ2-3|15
CASSVRRDLTDTQYF
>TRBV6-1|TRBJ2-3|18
CASSETPLAGVSTDTQYF
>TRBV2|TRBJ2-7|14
CASSGDSSSYEQYF
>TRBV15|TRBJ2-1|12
CATSRDGIEQFF
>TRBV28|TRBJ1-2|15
CASTHMYGGNYGYTF
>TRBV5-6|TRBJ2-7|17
CASSSIRLAGRTYEQYF
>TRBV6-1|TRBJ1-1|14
CASSVSGLIAEAFF
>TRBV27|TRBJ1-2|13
CASSLVVGRGYTF
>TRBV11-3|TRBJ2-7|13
CASSYGQAYEQYF
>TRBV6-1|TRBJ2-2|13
CASLGGVPGELFF
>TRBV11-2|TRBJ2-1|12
CASSLSGGEQFF
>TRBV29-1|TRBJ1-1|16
CSVVPRALLGNTEAFF
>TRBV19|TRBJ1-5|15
CASSIETGGNQPQHF
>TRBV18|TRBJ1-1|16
CASSPSGGPWNTEAFF
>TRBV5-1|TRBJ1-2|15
CASRTRADRRYGYTF
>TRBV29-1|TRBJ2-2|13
CSVAGTTHGELFF
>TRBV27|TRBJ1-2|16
CASSPSGEGPNYGYTF
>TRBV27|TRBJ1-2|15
CASSLSVTGNYGYTF
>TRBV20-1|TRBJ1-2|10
CSAYLYGYTF
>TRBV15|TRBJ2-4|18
CATSRDHGTGIAKNIQYF
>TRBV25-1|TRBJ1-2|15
CASSDPGKRFYGYTF
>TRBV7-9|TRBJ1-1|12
CASVIMNTEAFF
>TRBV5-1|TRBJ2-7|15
CASSFGAGKYYEQYF
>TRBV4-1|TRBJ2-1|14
CASSQYRDYGEQFF
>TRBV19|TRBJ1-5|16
CASSTGGRGGTQPQHF
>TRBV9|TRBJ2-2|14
CASSTHLNTGELFF
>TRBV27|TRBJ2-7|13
CASSNPRGHEQYF
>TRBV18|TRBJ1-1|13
CASSPARDTEAFF
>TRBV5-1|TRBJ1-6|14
CASSLGEHNSPLHF
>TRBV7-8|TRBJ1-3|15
CASSPRGGTGNTIYF
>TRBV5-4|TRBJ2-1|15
CASSLGTSGHNEQFF
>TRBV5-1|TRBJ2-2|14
CASRGLAPTGELFF
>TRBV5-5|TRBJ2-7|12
CASAGTRYEQYF
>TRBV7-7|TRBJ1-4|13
CASSLTTNEKLFF
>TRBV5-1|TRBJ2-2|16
CASSDPRQGSNGELFF
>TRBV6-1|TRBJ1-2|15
CASRDYRESNYGYTF
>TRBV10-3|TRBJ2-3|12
CAISQSTYTQYF
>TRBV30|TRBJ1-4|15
CAGTGQSSLGEKLFF
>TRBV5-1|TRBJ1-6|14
CARPRDPGGAPLHF
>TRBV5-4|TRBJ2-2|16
CASGLGRSSGLGELFF
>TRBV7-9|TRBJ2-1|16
CASSLETRGLADEQFF
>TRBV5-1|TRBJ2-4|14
CASSPVGAKNIQYF
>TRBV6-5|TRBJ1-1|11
CASRGGTEAFF
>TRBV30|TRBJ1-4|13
CAWSGNRGEKLFF
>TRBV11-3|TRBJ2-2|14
CASTLGFGTGELFF
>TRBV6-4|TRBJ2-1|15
CASSVAGGSNNEQFF
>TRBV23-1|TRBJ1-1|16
CASSQGQGAGNTEAFF
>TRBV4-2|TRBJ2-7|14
CASSPGSGPYEQYF
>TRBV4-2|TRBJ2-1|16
CASSQDGQGVYNEQFF
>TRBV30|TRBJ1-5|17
CAWSVGRGLESNQPQHF
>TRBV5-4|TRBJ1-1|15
CASSLVARMNTEAFF
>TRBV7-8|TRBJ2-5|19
CASMHLGLAGDLGAETQYF
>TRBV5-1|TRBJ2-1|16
CASSSRGLERTNEQFF
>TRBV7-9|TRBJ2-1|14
CASSSGLARNEQFF
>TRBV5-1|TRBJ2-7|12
CASQQGIGEQYF
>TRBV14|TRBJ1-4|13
CASSQSNIEKLFF
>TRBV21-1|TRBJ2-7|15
CASSRGTGWSYEQYF